Below are 15 T cell receptor beta chains sequenced from a single sample in a study of shared clonotypes between healthy human individuals. Naive CD8 cells were CD45RO-negative, positively selected for CCR7, excluding terminally differentiated effector memory CD45RA+ cells. Assay: immunoSEQ multiplex PCR; the TCRdb copy retains only in-frame clones and omits some. The table lists around 2.1 million clones, 85% to 95% of them singletons. The specimen sequenced was naive CD8+ T cells from PBMCs. The receptor set was obtained from a man aged 18 to 30 in good health. Some clones in this sample may be carry-over from other donors' samples.

V usage is TRBV5-1 and J usage is TRBJ2-3; tentatively, D is TRBD1 (6 bases). CDR1 and CDR2 from the germline V gene are SGHRS and YFSETQ. There are 13 residues in the CDR3. V gave up 2 bases and J gave up 5 bases, with 9 bases separating them. The CDR3 coding sequence is TGCGCCAGCAGCTTCGGACAGAGAGATACGCAGTATTTT. Its translation is CASSFGQRDTQYF.

The rearrangement links TRBV6-5 to TRBJ1-1, with D unresolved. The CDR3 runs 14 residues. Germline CDR1 MNHEY, CDR2 SVGAGI. V was cut by 4 bases and J by 0 bases, with 9 bases left in between. The CDR3 DNA sequence: TGTGCCAGCAGTTCCCTGGAAATGAACACTGAAGCTTTCTTT. This encodes CASSSLEMNTEAFF.

The gene calls are TRBV15 and TRBJ2-3; D gene ambiguous. Trimming cost V 9 bases and J 1 base, with 17 bases left between them. Germline V lookup: CDR1 LNHNV, CDR2 YYDKDF (reference sequence). The CDR3 sequence is 15 residues long. CDR3 loop: CATSSGELGTDTQYF. The CDR3 DNA follows: TGTGCCACATCATCCGGAGAGTTGGGCACAGATACGCAGTATTTT.

The gene calls are TRBV6-5 and TRBJ1-4; 7 positions match TRBD1. The germline V gene encodes CDR1 MNHEY and CDR2 SVGAGI. The CDR3 is made up of 14 amino acids. The V gene end was trimmed by 5 bases and the J gene end by 7 bases; junction bases not matched to a gene: 7. The DNA for the CDR3 is TGTGCCAGCAGTCCCAGGGGGGTCGGTGAAAAACTGTTTTTT. This gives the protein CASSPRGVGEKLFF.

This clone showed up just a few times. The chain is built from TRBV7-9 and TRBJ1-1; D possibly corresponds to TRBD1 (5 bases). Trimming took off 7 bases at V and 0 bases at J, with 9 bases between the two ends. This CDR3 spans 13 amino acids. CDR1 and CDR2 (germline): SEHNR, FQNEAQ (reference sequence). The CDR3 DNA sequence: TGTGCCAGCATAGCAGGGTTGAACACTGAAGCTTTCTTT. This codes for CASIAGLNTEAFF.

This clone is a singleton in its sample. The chain employs TRBV5-6 and TRBJ2-3, with 7 bases aligning to TRBD2. This CDR3 has 17 residues. CDR1 and CDR2 (germline): SGHDT, YYEEEE. The V segment lost 0 bases and the J segment 1 base; nucleotides outside the gene matches: 8. CDR3 sequence: CASSLEASSGRTDTQYF. As DNA, the CDR3 is TGTGCCAGCAGCTTGGAGGCGTCTAGCGGACGCACAGATACGCAGTATTTT. The full variable domain, in which reference TRBV5-6 and TRBJ2-3 provide the parts outside the CDR3, is DAGVTQSPTHLIKTRGQQVTLRCSPKSGHDTVSWYQQALGQGPQFIFQYYEEEERQRGNFPDRFSGHQFPNYSSELNVNALLLGDSALYLCASSLEASSGRTDTQYFGPGTRLTVL.

The chain carries TRBV2 and TRBJ2-1, with D perhaps matching TRBD1 (6 bases). From germline, CDR1 is SNHLY and CDR2 FYNNEI. Trimming took 10 bases from V and 6 from J, leaving 16 bases between them. The length of the CDR3 is 13 residues. CDR3: CAIRTVSSNEQFF. DNA of the CDR3: TGTGCCATCCGGACAGTGAGTAGCAATGAGCAGTTCTTC.

V gene TRBV5-1 combines with J gene TRBJ2-7; the D call may be TRBD1 or TRBD2 (5 bases each). Trimming removed 4 bases from V and 0 bases from J, with 14 bases in between. This CDR3 comprises 15 residues. Germline loops: CDR1 SGHRS, CDR2 YFSETQ. CDR3 amino acids: CASSPRDGRSYEQYF. CDR3 in DNA: TGCGCCAGCAGCCCCCGGGACGGCCGCTCCTACGAGCAGTACTTC. The full variable domain, completed using reference TRBV5-1 and TRBJ2-7, is KAGVTQTPRYLIKTRGQQVTLSCSPISGHRSVSWYQQTPGQGLQFLFEYFSETQRNKGNFPGRFSGRQFSNSRSEMNVSTLELGDSALYLCASSPRDGRSYEQYFGPGTRLTVT.

Comments on this clone: The same CDR3 also results from other DNA sequences found in this sample. V and J are TRBV7-9 and TRBJ2-1; D is uncertain. Trimming stripped 1 base from V and 7 bases from J, with 5 bases between. The CDR3 spans 12 residues. Germline-derived CDR1 and CDR2 are SEHNR and FQNEAQ (reference sequence). CDR3 bases: TGTGCCAGCAGCTTAGGCCAGAATGAGCAGTTCTTC. Encoded protein: CASSLGQNEQFF.

A note on this clone: This CDR3 is also generated by other DNA sequences in the sample. This chain uses TRBV4-1 with TRBJ1-5; maybe TRBD1 (6 bases). Germline V lookup: CDR1 MGHRA, CDR2 YSYEKL. CDR3 length equals 15 residues. V was clipped by 1 base and J by 1 base, with 8 bases between them. In nucleotides, the CDR3 is TGCGCCAGCAGCCAAGCTCAGGGGAGCAATCAGCCCCAGCATTTT. Its protein product is CASSQAQGSNQPQHF.

A remark on this clone: The sample has other DNA sequences that encode this CDR3 too. CDR3 DNA: TGTGCCAGCAGTTACTCGACAGGGCTGAACACTGAAGCTTTCTTT. Its protein product is CASSYSTGLNTEAFF. The rearrangement joins TRBV6-5 to TRBJ1-1, with TRBD1 matching over 7 bases. The length of the CDR3 is 15 residues. The junction had 1 base not matched to a gene; V was cut back by 0 bases and J by 0 bases. From germline, CDR1 is MNHEY and CDR2 SVGAGI.

V and J are TRBV4-3 and TRBJ2-7, with D perhaps TRBD2 (6 bases). The CDR3 totals 16 residues. V dropped 0 bases and J dropped 0 bases, with 12 bases sitting between them. CDR1 is LGHNA and CDR2 is YSLEER in the germline V gene. The CDR3 DNA sequence: TGCGCCAGCAGCCAAGAACCGGGAGACACCTCCTACGAGCAGTACTTC. This gives the protein CASSQEPGDTSYEQYF.

The chain employs TRBV6-1 and TRBJ1-5; tentatively, D is TRBD1 (6 bases). Per the germline V gene, CDR1 is MNHNS and CDR2 is SASEGT. V lost 0 bases and J 3 bases, leaving 15 bases between the germline ends. The CDR3 is 17 residues long. The chain's CDR3 is CASSEAILGQLNQPQHF. Here the CDR3 DNA reads TGTGCCAGCAGTGAAGCGATTCTAGGACAGCTCAATCAGCCCCAGCATTTT.

The chain joins TRBV7-6 to TRBJ2-7, with D maybe TRBD2 (6 bases). Between the trimmed V and J ends, which lost 6 bases and 3 bases, there was a span of 12 bases. The length of the CDR3 is 13 residues. CDR1 SGHVS and CDR2 FNYEAQ come from the germline V gene. CDR3 bases: TGTGCCAGCAGACCACGGGAGAACTACGAGCAGTACTTC. As protein: CASRPRENYEQYF.

Comment on this clone: Other nucleotide sequences in the sample specify the same CDR3. The chain recombines TRBV5-4 with TRBJ2-7; TRBD1 is a possible D gene (6 bases). Germline V gene data show CDR1 as SGHNT and CDR2 as YYREEE (reference sequence). V was clipped by 0 bases and J by 1 base, with 8 bases between them. The CDR3 has 14 residues. Here the CDR3 reads CASSLGRGSYEQYF. The CDR3 nucleotides are TGTGCCAGCAGCTTGGGTAGGGGGTCCTACGAGCAGTACTTC.